These 17 T cell receptor beta chains share one sample of origin, sequenced in a study of T cell responses to AZD1222 COVID-19 vaccine (dated by TCRdb to the early 2020s). Receptor amplification or capture employed the immunoSEQ multiplex PCR assay. Sourced from immuneACCESS, this table was stored by TCRdb with only in-frame sequences that have V and J called. A share of the clones is absent; for the studies checked, an unresolved V gene accounts for under half, and the remainder has no known explanation. In all, the sample holds fewer than 200,000 clones, and around 88% of those were seen once. The ten largest make up approximately 0.5% of the sample. The sample's time point label, in plain terms: baseline before first vaccination. The source material was peripheral blood, sampled on day 0 of AZD1222 vaccination. These receptors were taken from an adult in good health.

This chain connects TRBV11-1 to TRBJ2-7; TRBD1 might be the D (5 bases). The CDR3 is 14 residues long. Trimming left V 2 bases short and J 2 bases short, with 10 bases between. CDR1 and CDR2 (germline): SGHAT, FQDESV (reference sequence). CDR3: CASSLTGPAYEQYF. CDR3 DNA: TGTGCCAGCAGCTTAACAGGTCCAGCCTACGAGCAGTACTTC.

The chain is built from TRBV6-2 or TRBV6-3 and TRBJ1-2, with D tentatively TRBD1 (6 bases). CDR1 MNHEY and CDR2 SVGEGT come from the germline V gene. This CDR3 has 13 amino acids. Trimming cost V 2 bases and J 4 bases, with 8 bases left between them. The CDR3 reads CASSYQGSYGYTF. CDR3 in DNA: TGTGCCAGCAGTTACCAGGGGAGCTATGGCTACACCTTC.

The chain uses TRBV6-5 and TRBJ1-4; possible D gene TRBD1, 6 bases. The CDR3 extends over 13 amino acids. The germline V gene encodes CDR1 MNHEY and CDR2 SVGAGI. V was pared by 5 bases and J by 8 bases, with 12 bases between. The CDR3 nucleotides are TGTGCCAGCAGTCAACAGGGTCGGGAAAAACTGTTTTTT. Its translation: CASSQQGREKLFF.

The genes are TRBV30 and TRBJ2-1; 11 bases map to TRBD2. V was clipped by 0 bases and J by 6 bases; unmatched bases: 13. Germline assignment: CDR1 GTSNPN and CDR2 SVGIG (reference sequence). The CDR3 totals 18 residues. In nucleotides, the CDR3 is TGTGCCTGGAGTGTTACTAGCGGGAGCCCGGGGGGTATCAATGAGCAGTTCTTC. Protein sequence: CAWSVTSGSPGGINEQFF.

This chain links TRBV18 with TRBJ2-2; weak D call: TRBD1 (7 bases). V lost 1 base, J lost 7 bases, and 19 bases lay in between. The germline gives CDR1 KGHSH, CDR2 LQKENI. The CDR3 contains 17 residues. CDR3 in DNA: TGTGCCAGCTCACCACGAGGCGGGACAGATAATGTCGGGGAGCTGTTTTTT. This sequence encodes CASSPRGGTDNVGELFF. The variable domain in full, completed from reference TRBV18 and TRBJ2-2, reads NAGVMQNPRHLVRRRGQEARLRCSPMKGHSHVYWYRQLPEEGLKFMVYLQKENIIDESGMPKERFSAEFPKEGPSILRIQQVVRGDSAAYFCASSPRGGTDNVGELFFGEGSRLTVL.

This clone was seen only a few times. The V and J genes are TRBV6-5 and TRBJ1-2; TRBD1 aligns across 12 bases. CDR3 length: 14 residues. V shed 6 bases, J shed 5 bases, and the junction held 4 bases outside the gene matches. Germline V gives CDR1 MNHEY, CDR2 SVGAGI. CDR3 DNA: TGTGCCAGCAGGGGGACAGGGGGCGGGTATGGCTACACCTTC. It specifies CASRGTGGGYGYTF.

The chain combines TRBV28 with TRBJ1-2; 10 nucleotides line up with TRBD1. The CDR3 sequence is 14 residues long. V shed 5 bases, J shed 6 bases, and the junction held 6 bases outside the gene matches. Germline-derived CDR1 and CDR2 are MDHEN and SYDVKM. CDR3 loop: CASSRDRGDNGYTF. CDR3 DNA: TGTGCCAGCAGTAGGGACAGGGGAGATAATGGCTACACCTTC.

This sequence joins TRBV13 and TRBJ1-2; TRBD1 matches at 9 bases. Germline V CDR1 and CDR2: PRHDT, FYEKMQ (reference sequence). The CDR3 consists of 14 residues. J gave up 3 bases and V 5 bases, and 4 bases lay outside the gene matches. DNA for the CDR3: TGTGCCAGCAGCAAACAGGGGGCGGACTATGGCTACACCTTC. This translates into CASSKQGADYGYTF.

The CDR3 reads CASRTGDYGYTF. DNA of the CDR3: TGTGCCAGCAGGACAGGGGACTATGGCTACACCTTC. The V gene is TRBV9, the J gene TRBJ1-2; 8 bases agree with TRBD1. The CDR3 runs 12 residues. Germline assignment: CDR1 SGDLS and CDR2 YYNGEE. Trimming at V came to 5 bases and at J to 3 bases, leaving 0 bases not matched to a gene.

V is TRBV4-3 and J is TRBJ1-5, with a weak D call TRBD1 (5 bases). The CDR3 runs 15 residues. The germline CDR1 and CDR2 sequences are LGHNA and YSLEER. Trimming shortened V by 0 bases and J by 2 bases, and 8 bases separated the two germline ends. CDR3 loop: CASSQDRAGNQPQHF. CDR3 in DNA: TGCGCCAGCAGCCAAGACAGGGCTGGCAATCAGCCCCAGCATTTT.

The rearrangement links TRBV4-1 to TRBJ2-7, with TRBD1 matching over 8 bases. The germline V gene encodes CDR1 MGHRA and CDR2 YSYEKL. After removal of 4 bases from V and 10 bases from J, the junction contained 15 bases not matched to a gene. The CDR3 is 15 residues long. Here the CDR3 reads CASSREGQGTGSQYF. The CDR3 DNA sequence: TGCGCCAGCAGCCGAGAAGGACAGGGCACAGGGTCCCAGTACTTC.

The genes are TRBV20-1 and TRBJ2-7; 7 positions agree with TRBD1. The V gene's germline CDR1 is DFQATT and CDR2 SNEGSKA (reference sequence). The CDR3 length is 13 residues. V was pared by 3 bases and J by 5 bases, with 7 bases of the junction left unmatched. Here the CDR3 DNA reads TGCAGTGCTAGTCGGCAGGGGGTAAACGAGCAGTACTTC. Encoded protein: CSASRQGVNEQYF.

This chain uses TRBV7-9 with TRBJ2-1; 10 bases are shared with TRBD1. The ends lost 7 bases at V and 2 bases at J; junction bases unmatched: 11. CDR1 and CDR2 (germline): SEHNR, FQNEAQ (reference sequence). The CDR3 is made up of 17 amino acids. Here the CDR3 DNA reads TGTGCCAGCACCCCGATGGGTGGACAGGGGGCCTACAATGAGCAGTTCTTC. It is translated as CASTPMGGQGAYNEQFF.

The genes are TRBV27 and TRBJ1-6; possible D gene TRBD1, 6 bases. This CDR3 has 15 residues. Trimming pared 6 bases from V and 7 bases from J, leaving 16 bases between. The germline V gene has CDR1 MNHEY and CDR2 SMNVEV (reference sequence). CDR3 nucleotides: TGTGCCAGCAGGCCTTTCAACGGACAGAATTCACCCCTCCACTTT. This sequence encodes CASRPFNGQNSPLHF.

The chain has TRBV10-2 and TRBJ1-6, with 7 bases aligning to TRBD1. V was pared by 3 bases and J by 17 bases, with 10 bases of the junction left unmatched. Germline CDR1 reads WSHSY; CDR2 reads SAAADI. The CDR3 contains 13 residues. The CDR3 protein is CASSELPGQRFHF. The CDR3, as DNA: TGCGCCAGCAGTGAACTCCCGGGACAGAGATTCCACTTT.

This clone appeared once. V is TRBV21-1 and J is TRBJ2-2; the table's D gene call, TRBD1, was not cross checked with the DNA. TRBV21-1 is an annotated pseudogene. This CDR3 is built from 11 residues. The CDR3 bases are TGTGCCAGCAGGGCAGGCGGGGAGCTGTTTTTT. As protein: CASRAGGELFF.

The chain combines TRBV30 with TRBJ1-4, with TRBD1 identical over 8 bases. J lost 4 bases, V lost 2 bases, and 6 bases had no gene match. CDR1 and CDR2 (germline): GTSNPN, SVGIG (reference sequence). This CDR3 contains 15 residues. The chain's CDR3 is CAWSPTQGVNEKLFF. The CDR3 nucleotides are TGTGCCTGGAGTCCGACACAGGGGGTTAATGAAAAACTGTTTTTT.